Sequencing of this T cell receptor beta chain was carried out in a study of siplizumab effects on memory and regulatory T cells. The data were produced by immunoSEQ multiplex PCR, yet TCRdb's version contains in-frame clones alone and is incomplete. This table holds roughly 100,000 clones, around 90% found once. The V end lost 0 bases, the J end lost 0 bases, and 26 bases lay between the germline ends. Germline CDR1 LNHNV, CDR2 YYDKDF (reference sequence). The CDR3 length is 21 residues. The sequenced sample was CD4+ T cells sorted from blood. The chain links TRBV15 to TRBJ2-5; D is perhaps TRBD2 (7 bases). This TCR derives from a human donor in good health. The CDR3 DNA is TGTGCCACCAGCAGAGATGGTCGAGGGGGGGTCCGTAATGTGTACCAAGAGACCCAGTACTTC. Amino acid sequence: CATSRDGRGGVRNVYQETQYF.